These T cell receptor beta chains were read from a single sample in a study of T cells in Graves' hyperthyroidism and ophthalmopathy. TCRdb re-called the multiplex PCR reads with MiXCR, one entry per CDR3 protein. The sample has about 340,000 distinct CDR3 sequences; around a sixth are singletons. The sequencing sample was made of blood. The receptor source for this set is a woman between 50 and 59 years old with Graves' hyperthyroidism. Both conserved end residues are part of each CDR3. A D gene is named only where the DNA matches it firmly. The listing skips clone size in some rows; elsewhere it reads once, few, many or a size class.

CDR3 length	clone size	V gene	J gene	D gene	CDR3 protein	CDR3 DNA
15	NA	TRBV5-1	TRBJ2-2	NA	CASSLTVTNTGELFF	TGCGCCAGCAGCTTGACAGTTACGAACACCGGGGAGCTGTTTTTT
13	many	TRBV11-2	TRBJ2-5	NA	CASSFGLEETQYF	TGTGCCAGCAGCTTCGGTTTGGAAGAGACCCAGTACTTC
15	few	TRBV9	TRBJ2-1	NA	CASSVQGGGYNEQFF	TGTGCCAGCAGCGTCCAGGGGGGAGGGTACAATGAGCAGTTCTTC
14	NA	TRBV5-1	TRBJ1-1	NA	CASNGGSPNTEALF	TGCGCCAGCAACGGGGGCAGCCCTAACACTGAAGCTCTCTTT
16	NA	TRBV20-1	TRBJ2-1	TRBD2	CSARDQGLAGGNEQFF	TGCAGTGCTAGAGATCAAGGTCTAGCGGGGGGGAATGAGCAGTTCTTC
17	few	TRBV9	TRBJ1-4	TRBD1	CASSVHARTGNFEKLFF	TGTGCCAGCAGCGTACACGCCCGGACAGGGAATTTTGAAAAACTGTTTTTT
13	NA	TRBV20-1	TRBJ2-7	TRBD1	CSARGGQEYEQYF	TGCAGTGCTAGAGGGGGACAGGAGTACGAGCAGTACTTC
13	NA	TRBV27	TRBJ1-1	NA	CASSIGGGAEAFF	TGTGCCAGCAGCATCGGGGGGGGGGCTGAAGCTTTCTTT
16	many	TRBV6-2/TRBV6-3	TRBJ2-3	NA	CASSYSTGPSTDTQYF	TGTGCCAGCAGTTACTCGACCGGACCTAGCACAGATACGCAGTATTTT
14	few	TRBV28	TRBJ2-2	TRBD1	CASADRDGTGELFF	TGTGCCAGCGCCGACAGGGATGGGACCGGGGAGCTGTTTTTT
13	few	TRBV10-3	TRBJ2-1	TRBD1	CAISGDSYNEQFF	TGTGCCATCAGTGGGGACAGTTACAATGAGCAGTTCTTC
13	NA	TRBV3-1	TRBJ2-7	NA	CASSQVNEDEQYF	TGTGCCAGCAGCCAAGTGAACGAGGACGAGCAGTACTTC
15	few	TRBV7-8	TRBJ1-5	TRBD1	CASSLGRDRYQPQHF	TGTGCCAGCAGCTTAGGTCGGGACAGGTATCAGCCCCAGCATTTT
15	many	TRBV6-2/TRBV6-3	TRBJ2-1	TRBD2	CASSRGLAGVTEQFF	TGTGCCAGCAGTCGAGGACTAGCGGGAGTCACTGAGCAGTTCTTC
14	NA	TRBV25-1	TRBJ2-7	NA	CASSELGVLNEQYF	TGTGCCAGCAGTGAATTAGGAGTGCTGAACGAGCAGTACTTC
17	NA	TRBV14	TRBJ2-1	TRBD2	CASSPFAGTSGYNEQFF	TGTGCCAGCAGCCCCTTCGCCGGGACTAGCGGATACAATGAGCAGTTCTTC
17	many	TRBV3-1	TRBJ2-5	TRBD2	CASSQAGTSGGGETQYF	TGTGCCAGCAGCCAAGCCGGGACTAGCGGCGGTGGTGAGACCCAGTACTTC
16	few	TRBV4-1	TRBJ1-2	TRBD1	CASSRGTGGFDYGYTF	TGCGCCAGCAGCCGAGGGACAGGGGGCTTCGACTATGGCTACACCTTC
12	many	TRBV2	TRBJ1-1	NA	CASSAVNTEAFF	TGTGCCAGCAGTGCTGTAAACACTGAAGCTTTCTTT
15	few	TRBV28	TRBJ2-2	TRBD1	CASRPGQGWTGELFF	TGTGCCAGCAGGCCGGGACAGGGTTGGACCGGGGAGCTGTTTTTT
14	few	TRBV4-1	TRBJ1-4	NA	CASSSYTRTEKLFF	TGCGCCAGCAGCTCTTATACGAGGACTGAAAAACTGTTTTTT
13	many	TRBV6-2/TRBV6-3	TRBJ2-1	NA	CASTTPGFGEQFF	TGTGCCAGCACCACACCAGGGTTCGGTGAGCAGTTCTTC
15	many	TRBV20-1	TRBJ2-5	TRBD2	CSASSTSGAQETQYF	TGCAGTGCTAGTTCGACTAGCGGGGCTCAAGAGACCCAGTACTTC
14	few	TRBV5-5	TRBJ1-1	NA	CASSFLAQNTEAFF	TGTGCCAGCAGCTTCCTGGCGCAGAACACTGAAGCTTTCTTT
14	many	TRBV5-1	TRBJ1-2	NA	CASRTGTDNYGYTF	TGCGCCAGCAGAACCGGGACGGACAACTATGGCTACACCTTC
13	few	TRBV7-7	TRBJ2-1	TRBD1	CASSLSTGNEQFF	TGTGCTAGCAGCTTGTCGACAGGGAATGAGCAGTTCTTC
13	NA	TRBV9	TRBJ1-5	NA	CASSQGDGQPQHF	TGTGCCAGCTCGCAAGGGGATGGTCAGCCCCAGCATTTT
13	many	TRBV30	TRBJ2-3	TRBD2	CAWNLAGGATQYF	TGTGCCTGGAACCTAGCGGGAGGCGCTACGCAGTATTTT
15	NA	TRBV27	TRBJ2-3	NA	CASSPGVGFTDTQYF	TGTGCCAGCTCCCCAGGGGTGGGTTTCACAGATACGCAGTATTTT
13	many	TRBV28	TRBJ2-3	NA	CASSPKETDTQYF	TGTGCCAGCAGTCCGAAGGAAACAGATACGCAGTATTTT
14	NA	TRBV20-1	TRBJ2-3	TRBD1	CSARDPNRGDTQYF	TGCAGTGCTAGAGATCCAAACAGGGGTGATACGCAGTATTTT
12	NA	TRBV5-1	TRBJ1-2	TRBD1	CASSGQGRGYTF	TGCGCCAGCAGCGGACAGGGTCGTGGCTACACCTTC
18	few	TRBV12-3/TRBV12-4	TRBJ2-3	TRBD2	CASSSDSGLAGGPDTQYF	TGTGCCAGCAGTTCGGATTCGGGACTAGCGGGGGGGCCTGATACGCAGTATTTT
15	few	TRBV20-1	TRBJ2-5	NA	CSAQGGGGLQETQYF	TGCAGTGCCCAGGGTGGGGGCGGATTACAAGAGACCCAGTACTTC
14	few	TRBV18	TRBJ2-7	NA	CASSPGGGPYEQYF	TGTGCCAGCTCACCAGGGGGGGGGCCCTACGAGCAGTACTTC
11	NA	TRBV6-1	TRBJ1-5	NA	CASTGGQPQHF	TGTGCCAGCACGGGGGGACAGCCCCAGCATTTT
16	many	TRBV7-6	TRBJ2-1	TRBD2	CASSLPQREKHNEQFF	TGTGCCAGCAGCTTACCCCAGCGGGAGAAACACAATGAGCAGTTCTTC
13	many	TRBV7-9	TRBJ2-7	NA	CASSPRHPYEQYF	TGTGCCAGCAGCCCTCGTCATCCCTACGAGCAGTACTTC
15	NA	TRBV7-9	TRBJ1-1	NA	CASSRTTQGNTEAFF	TGTGCCAGCAGCCGGACAACCCAGGGGAACACTGAAGCTTTCTTT
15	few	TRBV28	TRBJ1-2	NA	CASTPPWGRNYGYTF	TGTGCCAGCACCCCTCCCTGGGGCCGGAACTATGGCTACACCTTC
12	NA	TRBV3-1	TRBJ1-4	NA	CASSQDLGKLFF	TGTGCCAGCAGCCAAGATCTTGGAAAACTGTTTTTT
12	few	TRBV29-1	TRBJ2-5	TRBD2	CSVAASGETQYF	TGCAGCGTTGCCGCTAGCGGAGAGACCCAGTACTTC
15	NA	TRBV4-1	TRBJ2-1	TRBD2	CASSQSSGSYNEQFF	TGCGCCAGCAGCCAGTCTAGCGGTTCCTACAATGAGCAGTTCTTC
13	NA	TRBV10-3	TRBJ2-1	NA	CAISATRGNEQFF	TGTGCCATCAGTGCTACCCGGGGTAATGAGCAGTTCTTC
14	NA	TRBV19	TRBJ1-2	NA	CASSARGVKYGYTF	TGTGCCAGTAGCGCGCGGGGAGTAAAGTATGGCTACACCTTC
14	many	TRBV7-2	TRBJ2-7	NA	CASSLDLRFYEQYF	TGTGCCAGCAGCTTAGATTTAAGGTTTTACGAGCAGTACTTC
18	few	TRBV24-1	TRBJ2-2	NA	CATSDFRSPGADTGELFF	TGTGCCACCAGTGATTTCAGGTCTCCGGGGGCGGACACCGGGGAGCTGTTTTTT